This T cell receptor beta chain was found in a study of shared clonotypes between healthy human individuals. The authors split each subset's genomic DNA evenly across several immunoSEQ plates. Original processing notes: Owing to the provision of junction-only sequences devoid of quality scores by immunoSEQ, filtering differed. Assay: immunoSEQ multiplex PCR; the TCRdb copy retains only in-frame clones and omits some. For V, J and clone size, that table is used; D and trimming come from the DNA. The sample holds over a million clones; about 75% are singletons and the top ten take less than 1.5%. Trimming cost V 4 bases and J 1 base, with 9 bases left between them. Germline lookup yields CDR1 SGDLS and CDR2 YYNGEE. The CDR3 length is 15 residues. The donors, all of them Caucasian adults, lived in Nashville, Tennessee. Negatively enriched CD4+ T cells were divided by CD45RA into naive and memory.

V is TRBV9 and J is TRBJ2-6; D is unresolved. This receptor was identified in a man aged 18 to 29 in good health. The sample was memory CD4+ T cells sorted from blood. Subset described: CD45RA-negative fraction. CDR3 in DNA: TGTGCCAGCAGCCCAAGAGTATCTGGGGCCAACGTCCTGACTTTC. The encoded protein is CASSPRVSGANVLTF.